This record covers a single T cell receptor (beta chain). This table comes from immunoSEQ multiplex PCR, and its TCRdb copy is limited to in-frame clones, with some not included. The sample carries some 130,000 clones, approximately 84% recorded once. The CDR3 sequence is 12 residues long. Trimming left V 6 bases short and J 5 bases short, with 10 bases between. Germline V gene sequence: CDR1 LNHDA, CDR2 SQIVND (reference sequence). The sample originates from a study of cytomegalovirus exposure and HLA in healthy donors. Sequencing input: PBMCs. This chain uses TRBV19 with TRBJ1-2; D not certain. This receptor was taken from a man aged 30-40 years in good health and CMV-seropositive. CDR3 in amino acids: CASSPRSYGYTF. The CDR3 DNA follows: TGTGCCAGTAGCCCACGGTCTTATGGCTACACCTTC.